Below, 28 T cell receptor beta chains from the same sample are listed, as sequenced in a study of T cells in Graves' hyperthyroidism and ophthalmopathy. Amplification targeted TCR beta CDR3 regions from RNA transcripts. HTBI primers were employed in a first-round RT-PCR of the TCR CDR3. From the multiplex PCR reads, TCRdb called clonotypes with MiXCR, one entry per CDR3 protein. Of around 200,000 distinct CDR3 sequences in the sample, 18% were seen once. Sequenced input: blood. Receptors were obtained from a man aged 35-49 years with Graves' hyperthyroidism.

This clonotype was seen a handful of times. The chain's CDR3 is CASSVDRAQGNGYTF. The CDR3 region has the DNA TGTGCCAGCAGCGTAGACCGCGCCCAGGGAAATGGCTACACCTTC. V gene TRBV9 combines with J gene TRBJ1-2; possibly TRBD1 for D (5 bases). This CDR3 contains 15 residues. V lost 0 bases to trimming and J lost 6 bases, with 15 bases between them. CDR1 SGDLS and CDR2 YYNGEE come from the germline V gene.

This clonotype occurred many times. The CDR3 loop reads CASSRETVSPLHF. The DNA of the CDR3 is TGTGCCAGCAGCAGAGAGACAGTCTCACCCCTCCACTTT. The V gene is TRBV7-2, the J gene TRBJ1-6; TRBD1 is a possible D gene (5 bases). Germline V gene sequence: CDR1 SGHTA, CDR2 FQGNSA. The V gene lost 5 bases and the J gene lost 10 bases, with 12 bases spanning the gap. The CDR3 is 13 amino acids.

This clonotype turned up a few times. The chain couples TRBV24-1 to TRBJ2-1; the D is unclear. The germline CDR1 and CDR2 sequences are KGHDR and SFDVKD. CDR3 length: 13 residues. V lost 5 bases and J 7 bases, leaving 11 bases between the germline ends. For the CDR3, the DNA is TGTGCCACCAGTGGACCTGGGATAAATGAGCAGTTCTTC. This translates into CATSGPGINEQFF.

As for this clonotype: A read error may explain this, as a much larger clone is one base away. This rearrangement joins TRBV6-2 or TRBV6-3 to TRBJ2-1; a weak D match, TRBD2 (8 bases). Germline V lookup: CDR1 MNHEY, CDR2 SVGEGT. The CDR3 is 16 amino acids. The DNA for the CDR3 is TGTGCCGGCAGTTACTTCGGCGGGGGGACAGACAATGAGCAGTTCTTC. It translates to CAGSYFGGGTDNEQFF.

The table lists this clonotype with a few counts. V is TRBV13 and J is TRBJ1-2; 10 bases are a match to TRBD1. The CDR3 covers 14 residues. Germline V gene data show CDR1 as PRHDT and CDR2 as FYEKMQ (reference sequence). J was trimmed by 6 bases and V by 3 bases; bases with no gene match: 4. CDR3: CASSLDRGVDGYTF. The CDR3 region has the DNA TGTGCCAGCAGCTTGGACAGGGGGGTTGATGGCTACACCTTC.

The rearrangement joins TRBV5-4 to TRBJ1-5; D uncertain. V lost 0 bases to trimming and J lost 11 bases, with 12 bases between them. CDR1 SGHNT and CDR2 YYREEE come from the germline V gene (reference sequence). The CDR3 is made up of 13 amino acids. CDR3 sequence (DNA): TGTGCCAGCAGCTTGGGGGATATGGGGTCCCAGCATTTT. Its translation is CASSLGDMGSQHF.

This clonotype showed up many times. The V call is TRBV15, the J call TRBJ1-2; no definite D call. V was trimmed by 0 bases and J by 2 bases, leaving 10 bases between them. This CDR3 is built from 15 residues. Germline lookup yields CDR1 LNHNV and CDR2 YYDKDF (reference sequence). The CDR3 sequence is CATSRDPTVNYGYTF. As DNA, the CDR3 is TGTGCCACCAGCAGAGATCCGACGGTGAACTATGGCTACACCTTC.

This clonotype was counted only a few times. J is TRBJ2-1 and V is TRBV3-1, with 8 nucleotides matching TRBD2. The CDR3 extends over 14 amino acids. Looked up from germline, CDR1 is LGHDT and CDR2 is YNNKEL (reference sequence). V was pared by 3 bases and J by 3 bases, with 1 base of the junction left unmatched. As DNA, the CDR3 is TGTGCCAGCAGCCACAGCGGGAGCTACAATGAGCAGTTCTTC. Residues: CASSHSGSYNEQFF.

This clonotype showed up just a few times. J is TRBJ1-1 and V is TRBV7-9; D gene uncertain. CDR1 SEHNR and CDR2 FQNEAQ come from the germline V gene (reference sequence). V lost 5 bases, J lost 1 base, and 11 bases lay in between. The CDR3 extends over 14 amino acids. CDR3 bases: TGTGCCAGCAGCCTGAAGCCAGGGAACACTGAAGCTTTCTTT. This sequence encodes CASSLKPGNTEAFF.

The chain employs TRBV4-1 and TRBJ1-5; D may be TRBD1 (5 bases). V was clipped by 3 bases and J by 3 bases, with 15 bases between them. Germline values: CDR1 MGHRA, CDR2 YSYEKL. The CDR3 has 16 residues. The CDR3 spells CASSHPDRQFNQPQHF. The CDR3 coding sequence is TGCGCCAGCAGCCACCCGGACCGACAGTTCAATCAGCCCCAGCATTTT.

Ten or more counts support this clonotype. This chain connects TRBV3-1 to TRBJ2-1, with 7 bases identical to TRBD2. This CDR3 is built from 13 residues. Germline loops: CDR1 LGHDT, CDR2 YNNKEL (reference sequence). Unmatched junction bases numbered 12, after V lost 4 bases and J lost 15 bases. In DNA, the CDR3 is TGTGCCAGCAGCCCTACTAGCGAGCAGGGACGGTTCTTC. It translates to CASSPTSEQGRFF.

This clonotype was found many times. The J gene is TRBJ1-2, the V gene TRBV11-2; the D gene is possibly TRBD1 (6 bases). This CDR3 spans 13 amino acids. Germline V CDR1 and CDR2: SGHAT, FQNNGV. The V end lost 8 bases, the J end lost 0 bases, and 10 bases lay between the germline ends. Here the CDR3 DNA reads TGTGCCAGCGTCGGACAGCCTAACTATGGCTACACCTTC. Translation gives CASVGQPNYGYTF.

This clonotype was counted ten times or more. The CDR3, as DNA: TGCAGTGCTAGAGGTCAGGGGGCCCAAGAGACCCAGTACTTC. It specifies CSARGQGAQETQYF. The V gene is TRBV20-1, the J gene TRBJ2-5, with 8 nucleotides matching TRBD1. This CDR3 region has 14 residues. Germline assignment: CDR1 DFQATT and CDR2 SNEGSKA (reference sequence). Trimming at V came to 1 base and at J to 1 base, leaving 2 bases not matched to a gene.

This clonotype has ten or more counts. The chain combines TRBV30 with TRBJ1-3, with 7 positions matching TRBD1. This CDR3 has 12 residues. With V trimmed by 3 bases and J by 4 bases, 0 bases remained unmatched. In germline, CDR1 is GTSNPN, CDR2 SVGIG (reference sequence). The DNA of the CDR3 is TGTGCCTGGAGACAGGGGGGAAACACCATATATTTT. It translates to CAWRQGGNTIYF.

The V gene is TRBV28, the J gene TRBJ1-3, with D perhaps matching TRBD1 (6 bases). The CDR3 is made up of 14 amino acids. Looked up from germline, CDR1 is MDHEN and CDR2 is SYDVKM. V gave up 4 bases and J gave up 0 bases, with 7 bases separating them. In DNA form, the CDR3 reads TGTGCCAGCAGTTCGGGACACTCTGGAAACACCATATATTTT. This sequence encodes CASSSGHSGNTIYF.

The chain employs TRBV9 and TRBJ2-5; D ambiguous. Germline CDR1 SGDLS, CDR2 YYNGEE. The length of the CDR3 is 13 residues. V was pared by 4 bases and J by 4 bases, with 11 bases between. The CDR3: CASSPRTIETQYF. The CDR3 coding sequence is TGTGCCAGCAGCCCCCGGACCATAGAGACCCAGTACTTC.

This clonotype was observed many times. The chain has TRBV6-2 or TRBV6-3 and TRBJ2-1; 8 nucleotides align to TRBD2. Trimming cost V 2 bases and J 4 bases; bases outside gene matches: 4. The germline V gene has CDR1 MNHEY and CDR2 SVGEGT. The CDR3 is 15 residues long. CDR3 region: CASSYEAGDYNEQFF. The CDR3 DNA sequence: TGTGCCAGCAGTTACGAAGCGGGGGATTACAATGAGCAGTTCTTC.

A note on this clonotype: A much bigger clone sits one base away, suggesting this may be a read error. The genes are TRBV30 and TRBJ1-5; D is possibly TRBD1 (5 bases). Germline-derived CDR1 and CDR2 are GTSNPN and SVGIG (reference sequence). The CDR3 totals 15 residues. CDR3: CTWRAGTPTDQPQHF. CDR3 in DNA: TGTACCTGGAGAGCAGGGACGCCGACGGATCAGCCCCAGCATTTT.

V and J are TRBV13 and TRBJ1-1, with D perhaps TRBD1 (5 bases). In germline, CDR1 is PRHDT, CDR2 FYEKMQ (reference sequence). This CDR3 is 12 amino acids long. Trimming shortened V by 2 bases and J by 4 bases, and 5 bases separated the two germline ends. CDR3 coding DNA: TGTGCCAGCAGCTTACAGGGCACTGAAGCTTTCTTT. Translation: CASSLQGTEAFF.

This clonotype has at least ten counts. This sequence joins TRBV10-3 and TRBJ1-2; D is unclear. Looked up from germline, CDR1 is ENHRY and CDR2 is SYGVKD. Trimming stripped 0 bases from V and 8 bases from J, with 10 bases between. The CDR3 is 13 amino acids. In DNA form, the CDR3 reads TGTGCCATCAGTGAGTCGGCGGATCACGGCTACACCTTC. It yields the protein CAISESADHGYTF.

This clonotype has a count of ten or more. CDR3 region: CASSLGHTTNYGYTF. DNA of the CDR3: TGTGCCAGCAGCTTAGGACATACAACTAACTATGGCTACACCTTC. The chain joins TRBV9 to TRBJ1-2; a weak D match, TRBD1 (5 bases). CDR1 is SGDLS and CDR2 is YYNGEE in the germline V gene. Trimming pared 4 bases from V and 0 bases from J, leaving 13 bases between. The CDR3 has 15 residues.

This clonotype was seen repeatedly, ten times or more. This chain joins TRBV15 and TRBJ2-1; 12 nucleotides line up with TRBD2. The CDR3 is made up of 19 amino acids. Germline assignment: CDR1 LNHNV and CDR2 YYDKDF (reference sequence). V gave up 3 bases and J gave up 6 bases; unmatched junction bases: 15. The CDR3 sequence: CATSSGLAGGPKGGNEQFF. Here the CDR3 DNA reads TGTGCCACCAGCAGCGGCCTAGCGGGGGGGCCCAAGGGAGGCAATGAGCAGTTCTTC.

About this clonotype: Given a much more abundant clone one base away, this may be a read error. This chain joins TRBV2 and TRBJ1-1; D uncertain. This CDR3 has 11 amino acids. CDR1 is SNHLY, CDR2 FYNNEI, per germline. The CDR3 DNA reads TGTACCAGCACCCTTCGCACTGAAGCTTTCTTT. It yields the protein CTSTLRTEAFF. The variable domain in full, completed from reference TRBV2 and TRBJ1-1, reads EPEVTQTPSHQVTQMGQEVILRCVPISNHLYFYWYRQILGQKVEFLVSFYNNEISEKSEIFDDQFSVERPDGSNFTLKIRSTKLEDSAMYFCTSTLRTEAFFGQGTRLTVV.

This chain links TRBV7-9 with TRBJ1-3, with a possible D match to TRBD1 (5 bases). Germline-derived CDR1 and CDR2 are SEHNR and FQNEAQ (reference sequence). The CDR3 sequence is 15 residues long. With 8 bases removed from V and 0 bases from J, the gap between germline ends came to 14 bases. The CDR3 region is CASVSGGGSGNTIYF. The CDR3, as DNA: TGTGCCAGCGTATCGGGCGGGGGCTCTGGAAACACCATATATTTT.

This clonotype was recorded many times. The V gene is TRBV6-2 or TRBV6-3, the J gene TRBJ2-1; maybe TRBD2 (6 bases). CDR1 and CDR2 from the germline V gene are MNHEY and SVGEGT. V was pared by 2 bases and J by 3 bases, with 11 bases between. The CDR3 totals 15 residues. The CDR3 DNA is TGTGCCAGCAGTTACGCGCGGGATCACTACAATGAGCAGTTCTTC. Translation gives CASSYARDHYNEQFF.

This clonotype was observed many times. The chain links TRBV30 to TRBJ2-5; 8 nucleotides align to TRBD1. The V gene's germline CDR1 is GTSNPN and CDR2 SVGIG (reference sequence). V trimming: 0 bases; J trimming: 1 base; junction bases outside the gene matches: 7. The CDR3 length is 16 residues. CDR3 bases: TGTGCCTGGAGTGTACGGGGCAGGGGGCGCCAAGAGACCCAGTACTTC. Translation gives CAWSVRGRGRQETQYF.

The chain uses TRBV7-8 and TRBJ2-2, with 8 bases identical to TRBD2. The ends lost 4 bases at V and 5 bases at J; junction bases unmatched: 6. CDR1 and CDR2 (germline): SGHVS, FQNEAQ. CDR3 size: 15 residues. For the CDR3, the DNA is TGTGCCAGCAGCTCCGGGACTAGATGGACCGGGGAGCTGTTTTTT. Encoded protein: CASSSGTRWTGELFF.

This clonotype was found a few times. The chain links TRBV5-1 to TRBJ2-5, with TRBD2 identical over 10 bases. CDR1 SGHRS and CDR2 YFSETQ come from the germline V gene. The J segment lost 7 bases and the V segment lost 3 bases, leaving 12 bases of the junction unmatched. This CDR3 has 16 residues. The CDR3 spells CASSSMGLAGVLTQYF. The CDR3 coding sequence is TGCGCCAGCAGCTCAATGGGGCTAGCGGGGGTATTGACCCAGTACTTC.